This TCR beta chain was found in a study of shared clonotypes between healthy human individuals. Points from the study as a whole: It was anticipated that sequencing depth would influence how many clonotypes donors shared. It was observed that approximately 5% of naive CD4 clonotypes were shared across a few donors.

Germline V CDR1 and CDR2: GTSNPN, SVGIG (reference sequence). The CDR3 has 13 amino acids. V lost 0 bases and J lost 8, with 13 bases in between. Clones were sequenced by immunoSEQ multiplex PCR, and TCRdb holds only the in-frame ones, with some missing. Of more than 2 million clones in the sample, about 95% were seen once. Details on this clone: Its specificity is unknown.

The naive CD8 subset, CD45RO-negative cells positively selected for CCR7, excluded terminally differentiated effector memory CD45RA+ cells. Every one of the donors was a Caucasian adult that lived in Nashville, Tennessee. V gene TRBV30 combines with J gene TRBJ1-2; possible D gene TRBD1, 5 bases. The receptor comes from a man between 18 and 29 years old in good health. Sequenced input: naive CD8+ T cells sorted from blood. CDR3 DNA: TGTGCCTGGAGTGTACTGGAGGGGTCGGGCTACACCTTC. This gives the protein CAWSVLEGSGYTF.